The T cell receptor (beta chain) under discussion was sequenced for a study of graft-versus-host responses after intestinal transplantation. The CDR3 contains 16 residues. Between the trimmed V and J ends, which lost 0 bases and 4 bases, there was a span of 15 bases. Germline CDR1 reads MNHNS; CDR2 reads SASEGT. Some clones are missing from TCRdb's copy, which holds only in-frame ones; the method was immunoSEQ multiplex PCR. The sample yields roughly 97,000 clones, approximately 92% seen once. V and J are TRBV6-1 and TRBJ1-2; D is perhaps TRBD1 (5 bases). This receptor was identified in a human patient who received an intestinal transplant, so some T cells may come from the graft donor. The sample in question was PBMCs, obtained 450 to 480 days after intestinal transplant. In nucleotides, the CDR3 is TGTGCCAGCAGTGAAGCGGGACCTTCAGGGTCCTATGGCTACACCTTC. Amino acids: CASSEAGPSGSYGYTF.